The clone carrying this T cell receptor beta chain was seen just once. Its antigen is unidentified. Peripheral blood genomic DNA, not sorted cells or RNA, was the template. The sample belongs to a study of T cell repertoires in aging, cancer and after chemotherapy. Whole-study findings and limits: Compared with age-matched healthy donors, untreated hematological or solid cancer patients showed higher blood TCR clonality. Immunological memory after chemotherapy cannot be judged from the repertoire data. In each cancer cohort, median generation probability increased across chemotherapy, suggesting thymic output rebounded. In cancer patients, declining TCR diversity with age involved lost richness and lost evenness.

Germline CDR1 reads WSHSY; CDR2 reads SAAADI. The CDR3 has 15 residues. Trimming took 6 bases from V and 2 from J; bases not matched to a gene: 8. Rearranged V-D-J TRB sequences were amplified with a mixed TRB-A/B primer pool. TCRdb used MiXCR to reprocess the multiplex PCR reads, holding one entry per CDR3 protein. The table includes 1,500 to 2,000 distinct CDR3 sequences, around 24% detected once. The chain carries TRBV10-2 and TRBJ2-3, with 7 bases identical to TRBD2. The sequenced sample consisted of blood. The clonotype comes from a human donor with a solid tumor. In DNA form, the CDR3 reads TGCGCCAGCAGCGGACTAGTAGAGCACACAGATACGCAGTATTTT. This translates into CASSGLVEHTDTQYF.